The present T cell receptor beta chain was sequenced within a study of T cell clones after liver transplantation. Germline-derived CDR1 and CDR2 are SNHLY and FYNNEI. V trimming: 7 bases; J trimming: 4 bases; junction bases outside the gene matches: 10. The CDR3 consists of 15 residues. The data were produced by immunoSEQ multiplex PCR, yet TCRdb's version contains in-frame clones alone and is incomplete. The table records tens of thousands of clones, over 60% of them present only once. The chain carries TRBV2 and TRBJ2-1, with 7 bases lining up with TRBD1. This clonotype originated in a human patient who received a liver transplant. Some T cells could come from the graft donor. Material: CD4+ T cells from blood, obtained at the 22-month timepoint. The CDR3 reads CASKAGQGEYNEQFF. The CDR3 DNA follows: TGTGCCAGCAAGGCCGGGCAGGGGGAATACAATGAGCAGTTCTTC.